The present entry profiles one T cell receptor (beta chain) with its context. Its specificity is not known. Alongside a J-beta primer mix, a sample-barcoded 5' primer served in a second PCR lasting about 7 to 12 cycles. TCRdb ran MiXCR on the 5' RACE reads and lists one entry per CDR3 protein. The sample lists some 700,000 distinct CDR3 sequences; more than 40% were seen once. This sample stems from a study of blood T cells in healthy people across ages. Study-level results: Naive CD4+ cells and diversity were both higher in long-lived donors than in aged donors.

This receptor was obtained from a woman between 55 and 75 years old in good health. Sequenced material: blood.

DNA of the CDR3: TGTGCCAGCAGCTTAAGACAGCCTTCAGAGACCCAGTACTTC. Encoded protein: CASSLRQPSETQYF. The chain has TRBV13 and TRBJ2-5, with D perhaps matching TRBD1 (5 bases). Germline lookup yields CDR1 PRHDT and CDR2 FYEKMQ (reference sequence). The length of the CDR3 is 14 residues. Trimming shortened V by 2 bases and J by 4 bases, and 11 bases separated the two germline ends. The whole variable domain, remainder taken from reference TRBV13 and TRBJ2-5, is AAGVIQSPRHLIKEKRETATLKCYPIPRHDTVYWYQQGPGQDPQFLISFYEKMQSDKGSIPDRFSAQQFSDYHSELNMSSLELGDSALYFCASSLRQPSETQYFGPGTRLLVL.